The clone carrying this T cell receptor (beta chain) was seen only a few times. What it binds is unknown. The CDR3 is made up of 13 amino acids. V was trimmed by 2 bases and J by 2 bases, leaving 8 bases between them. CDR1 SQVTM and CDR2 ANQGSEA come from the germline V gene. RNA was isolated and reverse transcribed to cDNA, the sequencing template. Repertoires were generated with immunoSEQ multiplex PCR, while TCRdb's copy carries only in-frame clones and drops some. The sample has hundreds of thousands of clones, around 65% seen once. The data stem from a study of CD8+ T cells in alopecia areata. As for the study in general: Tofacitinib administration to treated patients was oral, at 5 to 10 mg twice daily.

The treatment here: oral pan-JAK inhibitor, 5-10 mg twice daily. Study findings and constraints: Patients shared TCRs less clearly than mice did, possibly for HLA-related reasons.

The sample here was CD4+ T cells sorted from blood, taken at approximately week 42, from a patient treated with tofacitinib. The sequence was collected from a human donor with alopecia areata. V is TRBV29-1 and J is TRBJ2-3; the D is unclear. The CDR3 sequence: CSVELVLTDTQYF. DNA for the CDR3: TGCAGCGTTGAACTAGTACTCACAGATACGCAGTATTTT.